This passage covers 20 T cell receptor beta chains from one sample sequenced in a study of blood T cell repertoires in COVID-19. Profiled with immunoSEQ multiplex PCR; TCRdb holds only in-frame clones, not every one. The sample yields 350,000 to 500,000 clones, about 88% seen once. The sample taken for sequencing was PBMCs or T cells enriched from blood (not recorded which). The receptors were gathered from a woman aged 18-29 years who had been exposed to COVID-19.

This chain joins TRBV27 and TRBJ1-5, with D possibly TRBD1 on 6 matching bases. V was shortened by 4 bases and J by 5 bases, with 21 bases between the two germline ends. There are 17 residues in the CDR3. Germline loops: CDR1 MNHEY, CDR2 SMNVEV (reference sequence). In DNA, the CDR3 is TGTGCCAGCAGTTCTAGCTCCACCATACAGGGAGATCAGCCCCAGCATTTT. Translating gives CASSSSSTIQGDQPQHF.

The rearrangement uses TRBV4-1 and TRBJ2-5; D ambiguous. Germline CDR1 reads MGHRA; CDR2 reads YSYEKL. V dropped 0 bases and J dropped 1 base, with 9 bases sitting between them. There are 15 residues in the CDR3. CDR3 protein: CASSQDNSAQETQYF. The DNA for the CDR3 is TGCGCCAGCAGCCAAGATAACAGTGCCCAAGAGACCCAGTACTTC.

This clone was counted only a few times. The chain joins TRBV9 to TRBJ2-2; 10 bases map to TRBD2. The germline CDR1 and CDR2 sequences are SGDLS and YYNGEE. The CDR3 spans 16 residues. V shed 0 bases and J 6 bases; nucleotides not matched to a gene: 5. CDR3 sequence: CASSVGSGGASGELFF. CDR3 sequence (DNA): TGTGCCAGCAGCGTAGGCAGCGGGGGGGCCTCCGGGGAGCTGTTTTTT.

The gene calls are TRBV5-6 and TRBJ2-7; TRBD1 aligns across 8 bases. The V gene end was trimmed by 5 bases and the J gene end by 3 bases; junction bases not matched to a gene: 4. Germline V gives CDR1 SGHDT, CDR2 YYEEEE. This CDR3 region has 13 residues. For the CDR3, the DNA is TGTGCCAGCAGGGGACAGGATAACTACGAGCAGTACTTC. This encodes CASRGQDNYEQYF.

The genes are TRBV9 and TRBJ2-7; TRBD1 might be the D (6 bases). CDR3 size: 13 residues. Trimming pared 3 bases from V and 0 bases from J, leaving 7 bases between. Germline-derived CDR1 and CDR2 are SGDLS and YYNGEE. Here the CDR3 reads CASSEGHSYEQYF. For the CDR3, the DNA is TGTGCCAGCAGCGAGGGACACTCCTACGAGCAGTACTTC.

The chain combines TRBV20-1 with TRBJ2-1, with D perhaps matching TRBD2 (6 bases). CDR1 and CDR2 (germline): DFQATT, SNEGSKA (reference sequence). This CDR3 is 11 amino acids long. The CDR3 spells CGGLGGHEQFF. DNA of the CDR3: TGCGGGGGACTTGGAGGGCATGAGCAGTTCTTC.

The chain links TRBV5-1 to TRBJ1-6; D ambiguous. V lost 7 bases and J lost 7, with 9 bases in between. CDR1 is SGHRS and CDR2 is YFSETQ in the germline V gene. The CDR3 covers 12 residues. This CDR3 is CASERANSPLHF. CDR3 DNA sequence: TGCGCCAGCGAGAGGGCGAATTCACCCCTCCACTTT.

The gene calls are TRBV5-4 and TRBJ1-1; the match to TRBD1 covers 7 bases. CDR1 SGHNT and CDR2 YYREEE come from the germline V gene (reference sequence). The CDR3 length is 13 residues. Trimming at V came to 0 bases and at J to 7 bases, leaving 3 bases not matched to a gene. The CDR3 loop is CASSLAAGGEAFF. In nucleotides, the CDR3 is TGTGCCAGCAGCTTGGCCGCAGGGGGTGAAGCTTTCTTT.

In its sample, this clone was seen a few times. The chain carries TRBV7-2 and TRBJ1-5, with TRBD1 as a possible D gene (6 bases). Germline V gene data show CDR1 as SGHTA and CDR2 as FQGNSA. Trimming removed 3 bases at V and 9 bases at J, with 21 bases between. The CDR3 totals 16 residues. The CDR3: CASSFMTGSGSGPQHF. In nucleotides, the CDR3 is TGTGCCAGCAGCTTCATGACAGGATCGGGATCGGGGCCCCAGCATTTT. Full variable domain (remainder filled in from reference TRBV7-2 and TRBJ1-5): GAGVSQSPSNKVTEKGKDVELRCDPISGHTALYWYRQSLGQGLEFLIYFQGNSAPDKSGLPSDRFSAERTGGSVSTLTIQRTQQEDSAVYLCASSFMTGSGSGPQHFGDGTRLSIL.

The rearrangement uses TRBV9 and TRBJ1-3; TRBD1 aligns across 8 bases. The CDR3 has 15 residues. V shed 4 bases and J 6 bases; nucleotides not matched to a gene: 9. Germline-derived CDR1 and CDR2 are SGDLS and YYNGEE. The DNA of the CDR3 is TGTGCCAGCAGCCCAGGGGGCTCCGTTGAAAACACCATATATTTT. Its translation: CASSPGGSVENTIYF. The full variable domain, in which reference TRBV9 and TRBJ1-3 provide the parts outside the CDR3, is DSGVTQTPKHLITATGQRVTLRCSPRSGDLSVYWYQQSLDQGLQFLIQYYNGEERAKGNILERFSAQQFPDLHSELNLSSLELGDSALYFCASSPGGSVENTIYFGEGSWLTVV.

This clone was recorded only once. The genes are TRBV18 and TRBJ1-2, with D perhaps TRBD1 (5 bases). Germline assignment: CDR1 KGHSH and CDR2 LQKENI. V lost 2 bases, J lost 4 bases, and 8 bases lay in between. CDR3 length: 13 residues. CDR3 protein: CASSPDSLYGYTF. In DNA form, the CDR3 reads TGTGCCAGCTCACCAGACAGTCTCTATGGCTACACCTTC.

The chain has TRBV1 and TRBJ2-3; the tabulated D call, TRBD1, remains unverified against the DNA. TRBV1 counts as a pseudogene. This CDR3 is built from 13 residues. The CDR3 is CTSSRATTDTQYF. Here the CDR3 DNA reads TGCACCAGCAGCCGGGCTACCACAGATACGCAGTATTTT.

The chain combines TRBV6-2 or TRBV6-3 with TRBJ1-5; D unresolved. Germline loops: CDR1 MNHEY, CDR2 SVGEGT. Trimming cost V 6 bases and J 1 base, with 13 bases left between them. The CDR3 is 15 amino acids. CDR3 region: CASSFLGGSNQPQHF. Written as DNA, the CDR3 is TGTGCCAGCAGCTTCCTTGGAGGAAGCAATCAGCCCCAGCATTTT.

The V call is TRBV3-1 (or the pseudogene TRBV3-2), the J call TRBJ2-7; D may be TRBD2 (5 bases). Trimming took off 5 bases at V and 6 bases at J, with 23 bases between the two ends. CDR1 is LGHDT, CDR2 YNNKEL, per germline (reference sequence). The CDR3 covers 16 residues. DNA of the CDR3: TGTGCCAGCAGCACAAGTAGCGTCTACACCCACGGCGAGCAGTACTTC. The encoded protein is CASSTSSVYTHGEQYF.

The chain joins TRBV19 to TRBJ2-7; the match to TRBD2 covers 13 bases. The CDR3 sequence is 14 residues long. The germline V gene has CDR1 LNHDA and CDR2 SQIVND (reference sequence). V was clipped by 4 bases and J by 5 bases; unmatched bases: 2. CDR3 residues: CASSTGLAGNEQYF. The CDR3 coding sequence is TGTGCCAGTAGTACGGGACTAGCGGGAAACGAGCAGTACTTC.

The chain links TRBV2 to TRBJ2-7; TRBD2 matches 7 bases. V was pared by 6 bases and J by 2 bases, with 10 bases of the junction left unmatched. This CDR3 comprises 15 residues. CDR1 is SNHLY and CDR2 is FYNNEI in the germline V gene. The CDR3 DNA sequence: TGTGCCAGCAGATGGAGCGGGGCCACTCCCTACGAGCAGTACTTC. It encodes CASRWSGATPYEQYF. Complete variable domain (other parts from reference TRBV2 and TRBJ2-7): EPEVTQTPSHQVTQMGQEVILRCVPISNHLYFYWYRQILGQKVEFLVSFYNNEISEKSEIFDDQFSVERPDGSNFTLKIRSTKLEDSAMYFCASRWSGATPYEQYFGPGTRLTVT.

This chain links TRBV20-1 with TRBJ1-2, with 8 bases lining up with TRBD1. The length of the CDR3 is 12 residues. Germline V gene lookup returns CDR1 DFQATT and CDR2 SNEGSKA (reference sequence). Trimming cost V 3 bases and J 5 bases; bases outside gene matches: 2. The CDR3 loop is CSASDRGYGYTF. The DNA for the CDR3 is TGCAGTGCTAGTGACAGGGGTTATGGCTACACCTTC.

The CDR3 reads CASSPGQGTGELFF. The CDR3 DNA follows: TGTGCCAGTAGTCCGGGACAGGGGACCGGGGAGCTGTTTTTT. This chain uses TRBV19 with TRBJ2-2, with TRBD1 matching over 10 bases. Per germline, CDR1 LNHDA and CDR2 SQIVND (reference sequence). This CDR3 region has 14 residues. J gave up 5 bases and V 5 bases, and 2 bases lay outside the gene matches.

The V gene is TRBV9, the J gene TRBJ2-3; tentatively, D is TRBD2 (6 bases). The CDR3 consists of 13 residues. Germline loops: CDR1 SGDLS, CDR2 YYNGEE. The V end was cut by 4 bases, the J end by 3 bases, with 9 bases between. The CDR3 reads CASSPRGTDTQYF. The CDR3, as DNA: TGTGCCAGCAGCCCTCGGGGGACAGATACGCAGTATTTT.

The chain joins TRBV10-2 to TRBJ2-7, with D tentatively TRBD1 (6 bases). CDR1 and CDR2 (germline): WSHSY, SAAADI. The CDR3 has 11 amino acids. The V gene lost 8 bases and the J gene lost 4 bases, with 9 bases spanning the gap. In nucleotides, the CDR3 is TGCGCCAGCGAGGGGGATTACGAGCAGTACTTC. Its protein is CASEGDYEQYF.